This note documents a single T cell receptor (beta chain) sequence. These data are taken from a study of shared clonotypes between healthy human individuals. CDR3 length: 14 amino acids. V shed 8 bases, J shed 5 bases, and the junction held 9 bases outside the gene matches. Germline assignment: CDR1 SGHAT and CDR2 FQNNGV. Terminally differentiated effector memory CD45RA+ cells were excluded from the naive CD8 cells, which were CD45RO-negative and positively selected for CCR7. This table comes from immunoSEQ multiplex PCR, and its TCRdb copy is limited to in-frame clones, with some not included. The table records roughly 590,000 clones, roughly 95% of them present only once.

The rearrangement uses TRBV11-2 and TRBJ2-5, with 9 bases identical to TRBD2. The origin of this receptor is a woman under 40 in good health. The specimen sequenced was naive CD8+ T cells sorted from blood. The CDR3 region is CASGGGRALETQYF. DNA for the CDR3: TGTGCCAGCGGGGGCGGGAGGGCCTTGGAGACCCAGTACTTC.